One T cell receptor (beta chain) is described in this entry. Its antigen remains unknown. The sample originates from a study of response to subunit inactivated influenza vaccine. Broader study findings: Every seasonal influenza vaccination brings in few new T cells, the authors suggested.

In TCRdb, the RT-PCR reads were re-called with MiXCR into one record per CDR3 protein. The sample has 500,000 to 700,000 distinct CDR3 sequences, roughly 25% seen once; the top ten hold 2.5% to 3.5%. The germline V gene encodes CDR1 ENHRY and CDR2 SYGVKD. Trimming at V came to 10 bases and at J to 0 bases, leaving 7 bases not matched to a gene. The CDR3 is 16 residues long. These data also formed part of another study, on T cells expressing NK-cell markers. That work contributes: 5'RACE template switching with UMIs produced the TCR beta cDNA. HCMV seropositivity characterized most of the eight sequenced donors, and seronegativity one. Only alpha-beta TCR T cells were sorted in several experiments, using an anti-gamma-delta TCR antibody. Topping the CD3+CD56-NKG2C+ fraction as well were these clonotypes, in a handful of donors.

The TCR sequence derives from a man aged 50 or older who received an inactivated influenza vaccine. This material consisted of CD4+ T cells sorted from PBMCs, taken approximately 13 days after vaccination. This chain links TRBV10-3 with TRBJ2-2, with TRBD2 matching 11 bases. CDR3 protein: CANHPGLAANTGELFF. The CDR3 DNA reads TGTGCCAACCACCCGGGACTAGCGGCGAACACCGGGGAGCTGTTTTTT.